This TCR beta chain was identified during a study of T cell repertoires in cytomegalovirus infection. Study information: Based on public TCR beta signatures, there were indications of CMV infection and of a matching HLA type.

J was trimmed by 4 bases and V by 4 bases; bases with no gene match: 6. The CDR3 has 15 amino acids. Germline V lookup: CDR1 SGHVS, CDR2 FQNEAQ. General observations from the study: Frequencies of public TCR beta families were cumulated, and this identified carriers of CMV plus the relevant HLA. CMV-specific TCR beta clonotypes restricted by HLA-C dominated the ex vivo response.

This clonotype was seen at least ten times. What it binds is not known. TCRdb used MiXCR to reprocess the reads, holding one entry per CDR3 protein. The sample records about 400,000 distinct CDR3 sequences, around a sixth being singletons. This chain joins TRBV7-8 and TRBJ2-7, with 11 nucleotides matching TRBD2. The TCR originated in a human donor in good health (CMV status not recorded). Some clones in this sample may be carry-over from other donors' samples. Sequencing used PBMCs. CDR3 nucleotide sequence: TGTGCCAGCAGCTCCGGGACTAGCGGACCGTACGAGCAGTACTTC. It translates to CASSSGTSGPYEQYF.